This T cell receptor beta chain was recorded in a study of OX40 agonist ivuxolimab in advanced cancers. Germline CDR1 and CDR2: SGHTA and FQGNSA. The trim removed 6 bases at V and 8 bases at J, leaving 6 bases unmatched. The CDR3 has 15 amino acids. Method: immunoSEQ multiplex PCR; TCRdb's copy keeps in-frame clones and lacks some. The table records tens of thousands of clones, about 80% of them present only once. The sample here was CD4+ or CD8+ T cells sorted from blood, taken in a trial of the OX40 agonist ivuxolimab. This chain joins TRBV7-2 and TRBJ2-1; 14 nucleotides line up with TRBD2. The clonotype originates from an adult with an advanced solid tumor such as melanoma, head and neck, liver or kidney cancer. CDR3 DNA: TGTGCCAGCAGGCTCGGGACTAGCGGGAGATATGAGCAGTTCTTC. It yields the protein CASRLGTSGRYEQFF.